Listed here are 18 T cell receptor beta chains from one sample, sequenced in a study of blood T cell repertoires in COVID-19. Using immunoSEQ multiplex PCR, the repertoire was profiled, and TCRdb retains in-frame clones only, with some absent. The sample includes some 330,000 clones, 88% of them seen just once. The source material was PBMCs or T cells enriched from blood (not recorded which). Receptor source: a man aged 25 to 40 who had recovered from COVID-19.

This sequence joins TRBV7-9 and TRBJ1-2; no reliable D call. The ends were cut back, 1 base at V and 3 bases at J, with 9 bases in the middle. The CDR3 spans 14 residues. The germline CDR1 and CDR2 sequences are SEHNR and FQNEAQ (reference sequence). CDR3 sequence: CASSLDSGHYGYTF. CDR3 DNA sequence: TGTGCCAGCAGCTTAGACAGCGGTCACTATGGCTACACCTTC.

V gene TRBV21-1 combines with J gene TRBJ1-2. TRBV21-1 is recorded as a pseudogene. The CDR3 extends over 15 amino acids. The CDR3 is CASSKGSSNTGGYTF. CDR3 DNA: TGTGCCAGCAGTAAGGGTAGTTCAAATACGGGGGGCTACACCTTC.

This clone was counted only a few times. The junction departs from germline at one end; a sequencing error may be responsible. Here the CDR3 DNA reads TGTGCCAGCAGTGAAGAGGGACATAGAAGTAAGGGGGTCTTT. This encodes CASSEEGHRSKGVF. The rearrangement links TRBV2 to TRBJ1-6, with D maybe TRBD1 (6 bases). The germline V gene encodes CDR1 SNHLY and CDR2 FYNNEI. The CDR3 length is 14 residues.

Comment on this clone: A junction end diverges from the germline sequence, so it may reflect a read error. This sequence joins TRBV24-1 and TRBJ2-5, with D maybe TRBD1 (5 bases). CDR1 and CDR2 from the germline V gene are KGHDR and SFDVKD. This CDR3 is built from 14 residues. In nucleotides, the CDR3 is TGTGCCACCAGTGGGACAAAGAGCCAACAGACCCAGTACTTC. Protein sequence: CATSGTKSQQTQYF.

CDR3 nucleotides: TGTGCCAGCAGCTTCACCGGGACAGACTGCGAGCAGTACTTC. The encoded protein is CASSFTGTDCEQYF. V and J are TRBV7-2 and TRBJ2-7; the match to TRBD1 covers 7 bases. V lost 3 bases and J lost 6; bases outside the gene matches: 8. Germline V CDR1 and CDR2: SGHTA, FQGNSA. CDR3 length: 14 amino acids.

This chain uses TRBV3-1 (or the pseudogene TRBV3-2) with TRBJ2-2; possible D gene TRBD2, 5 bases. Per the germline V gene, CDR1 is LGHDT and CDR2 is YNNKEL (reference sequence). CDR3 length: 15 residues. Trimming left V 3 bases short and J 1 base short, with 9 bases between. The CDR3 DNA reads TGTGCCAGCAGCCACCCTCGGGGGAACACCGGGGAGCTGTTTTTT. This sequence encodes CASSHPRGNTGELFF.

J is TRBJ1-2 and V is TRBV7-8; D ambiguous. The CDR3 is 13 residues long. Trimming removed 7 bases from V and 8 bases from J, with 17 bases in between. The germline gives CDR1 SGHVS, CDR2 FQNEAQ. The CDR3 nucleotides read TGTGCCAGCATTGGTGAGGCGGCAAACGGCTACACCTTC. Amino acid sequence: CASIGEAANGYTF. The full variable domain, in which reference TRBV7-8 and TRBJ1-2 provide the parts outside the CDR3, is GAGVSQSPRYKVAKRGQDVALRCDPISGHVSLFWYQQALGQGPEFLTYFQNEAQLDKSGLPSDRFFAERPEGSVSTLKIQRTQQEDSAVYLCASIGEAANGYTFGSGTRLTVV.

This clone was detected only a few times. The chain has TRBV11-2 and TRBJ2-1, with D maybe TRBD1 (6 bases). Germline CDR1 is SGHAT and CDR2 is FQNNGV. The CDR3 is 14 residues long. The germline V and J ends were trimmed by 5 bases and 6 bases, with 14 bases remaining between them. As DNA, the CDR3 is TGTGCCAGCAGCCGAGAGGACAGTCGCAATGAGCAGTTCTTC. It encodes CASSREDSRNEQFF.

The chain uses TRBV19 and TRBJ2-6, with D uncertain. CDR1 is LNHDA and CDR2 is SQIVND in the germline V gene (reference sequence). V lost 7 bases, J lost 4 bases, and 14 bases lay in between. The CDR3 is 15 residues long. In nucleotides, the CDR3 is TGTGCCAGTACTGTCGCTAGGTCGGGGGCCAACGTCCTGACTTTC. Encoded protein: CASTVARSGANVLTF.

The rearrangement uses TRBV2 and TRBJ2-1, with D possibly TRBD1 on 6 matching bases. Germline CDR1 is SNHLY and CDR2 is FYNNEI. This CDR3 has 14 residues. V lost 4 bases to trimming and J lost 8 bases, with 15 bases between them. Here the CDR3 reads CASSALTGLDEQFF. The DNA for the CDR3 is TGTGCCAGCAGTGCGTTGACAGGTTTGGATGAGCAGTTCTTC. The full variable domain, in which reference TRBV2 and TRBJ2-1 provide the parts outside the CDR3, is EPEVTQTPSHQVTQMGQEVILRCVPISNHLYFYWYRQILGQKVEFLVSFYNNEISEKSEIFDDQFSVERPDGSNFTLKIRSTKLEDSAMYFCASSALTGLDEQFFGPGTRLTVL.

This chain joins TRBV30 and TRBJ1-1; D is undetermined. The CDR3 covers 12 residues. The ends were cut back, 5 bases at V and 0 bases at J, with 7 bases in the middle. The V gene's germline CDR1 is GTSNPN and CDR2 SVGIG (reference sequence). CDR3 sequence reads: CAWATLNTEAFF. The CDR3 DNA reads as TGTGCCTGGGCGACTTTGAACACTGAAGCTTTCTTT.

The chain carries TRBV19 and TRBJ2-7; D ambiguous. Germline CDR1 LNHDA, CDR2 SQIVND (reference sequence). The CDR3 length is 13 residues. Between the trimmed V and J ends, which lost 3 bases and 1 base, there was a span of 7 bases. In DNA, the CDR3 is TGTGCCAGTAGTATCGACATATCCTACGAGCAGTACTTC. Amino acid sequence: CASSIDISYEQYF.

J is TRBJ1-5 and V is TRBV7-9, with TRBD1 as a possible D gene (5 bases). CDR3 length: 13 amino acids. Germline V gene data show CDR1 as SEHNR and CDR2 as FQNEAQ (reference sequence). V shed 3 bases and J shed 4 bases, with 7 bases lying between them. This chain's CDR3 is CASSLDKNQPQHF. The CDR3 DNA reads TGTGCCAGCAGCTTGGACAAAAATCAGCCCCAGCATTTT.

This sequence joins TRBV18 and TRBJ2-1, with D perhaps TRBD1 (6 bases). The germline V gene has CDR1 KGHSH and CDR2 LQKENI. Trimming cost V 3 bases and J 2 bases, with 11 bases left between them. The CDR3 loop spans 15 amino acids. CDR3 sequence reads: CASSPTGRTYNEQFF. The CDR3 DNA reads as TGTGCCAGCTCACCCACAGGGCGTACCTACAATGAGCAGTTCTTC.

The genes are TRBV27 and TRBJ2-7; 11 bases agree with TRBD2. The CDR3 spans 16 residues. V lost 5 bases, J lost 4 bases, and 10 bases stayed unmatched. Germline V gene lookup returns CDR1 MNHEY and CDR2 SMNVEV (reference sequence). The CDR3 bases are TGTGCCAGCAGTCCGGGACTAGCGGTGGGGTCGTACGAGCAGTACTTC. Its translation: CASSPGLAVGSYEQYF.

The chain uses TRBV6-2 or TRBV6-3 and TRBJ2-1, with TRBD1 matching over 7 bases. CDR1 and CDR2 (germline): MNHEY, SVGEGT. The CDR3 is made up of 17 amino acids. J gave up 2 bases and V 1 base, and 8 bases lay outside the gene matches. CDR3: CASSYYRPGQTYNEQFF. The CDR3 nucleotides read TGTGCCAGCAGTTACTATCGGCCGGGACAGACCTACAATGAGCAGTTCTTC.

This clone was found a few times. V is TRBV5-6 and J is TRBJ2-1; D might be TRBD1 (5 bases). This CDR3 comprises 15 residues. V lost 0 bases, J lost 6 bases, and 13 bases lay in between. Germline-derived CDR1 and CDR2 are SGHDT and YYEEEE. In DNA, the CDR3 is TGTGCCAGCAGCTTGGAGGGGAACTTCCCCAATGAGCAGTTCTTC. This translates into CASSLEGNFPNEQFF.

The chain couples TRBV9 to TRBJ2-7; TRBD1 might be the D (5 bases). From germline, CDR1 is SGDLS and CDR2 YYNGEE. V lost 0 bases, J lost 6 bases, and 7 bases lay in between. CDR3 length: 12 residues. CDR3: CASSVGGGEQYF. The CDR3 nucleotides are TGTGCCAGCAGCGTAGGGGGCGGCGAGCAGTACTTC.